This is a list of T cell receptor beta chains from one sample in a study of technical replicates of blood from a few donors. TCRdb's table, derived via immunoSEQ multiplex PCR, lists solely in-frame clones and lacks some. The sample contains 85,000 to 95,000 clones, 96% of which appear only once. Sequenced input: T cells isolated from PBMCs. These receptors were collected from a human donor in good health. The CDR3 runs from the conserved cysteine through the conserved F or W. The order of the fields is V gene, CDR3 length, CDR3 protein.

v_gene: TRBV19; len: 14; CDR3aa: CASSIGPGTETQYF
v_gene: TRBV20-1; len: 11; CDR3aa: CSVLRDYEQYF
v_gene: TRBV5-1; len: 14; CDR3aa: CASSSVLQNTEAFF
v_gene: TRBV4-2; len: 15; CDR3aa: CASSQTSGSSYEQYF
v_gene: TRBV19; len: 15; CDR3aa: CASSASSGSYNEQFF
v_gene: TRBV5-1; len: 14; CDR3aa: CASKPGYRVRGYTF
v_gene: TRBV5-5; len: 15; CDR3aa: CASSSLGLAETEQFF
v_gene: TRBV5-3; len: 16; CDR3aa: CARSSIRTGGGGGYTF
v_gene: TRBV27; len: 13; CDR3aa: CASSPAVTYEQYF
v_gene: TRBV6-1; len: 13; CDR3aa: CASGWRSNGELFF
v_gene: TRBV7-9; len: 14; CDR3aa: CASSPPGLAHEQYF
v_gene: TRBV27; len: 16; CDR3aa: CASSFLGTGTEYEQYF
v_gene: TRBV7-2; len: 16; CDR3aa: CASSLESAGQIYEQYF
v_gene: TRBV23-1; len: 15; CDR3aa: CASSEPGTVSYEQYF
v_gene: TRBV11-3; len: 15; CDR3aa: CASSLREAGANVLTF